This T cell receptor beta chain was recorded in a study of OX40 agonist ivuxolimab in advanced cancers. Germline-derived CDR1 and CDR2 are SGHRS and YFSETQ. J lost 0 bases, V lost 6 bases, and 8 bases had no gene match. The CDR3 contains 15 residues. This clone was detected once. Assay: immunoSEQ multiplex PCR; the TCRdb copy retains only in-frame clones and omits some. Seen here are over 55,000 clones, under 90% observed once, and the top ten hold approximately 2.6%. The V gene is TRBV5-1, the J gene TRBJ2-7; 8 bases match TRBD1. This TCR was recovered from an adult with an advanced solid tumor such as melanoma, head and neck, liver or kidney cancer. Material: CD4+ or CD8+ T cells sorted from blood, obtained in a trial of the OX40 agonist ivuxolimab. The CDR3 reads CASNDRDRYSYEQYF. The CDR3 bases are TGCGCCAGCAACGACCGGGACAGGTACTCCTACGAGCAGTACTTC.